The source of this TCR beta chain is a study of T cells in Graves' hyperthyroidism and ophthalmopathy. Study observations and caveats: Blood also showed most of the thyroid clonotypes that were expanded above 0.001.

This clonotype showed up just a few times. Its antigen is still unknown. The V gene end was trimmed by 6 bases and the J gene end by 7 bases; junction bases not matched to a gene: 11. The CDR3 length is 15 residues. RNA transcripts yielded amplified TCR beta CDR3 regions. First-round RT-PCR with HTBI primers amplified the TCR CDR3 region. In TCRdb, the multiplex PCR reads were re-called with MiXCR into one record per CDR3 protein. The sample holds approximately 420,000 distinct CDR3 sequences, roughly 15% seen once. Stable Graves' hyperthyroidism denoted no ophthalmopathy progression over 18 months. The diagnostic basis comprised clinical symptoms, serum thyroxine and TRAb, thyroid ultrasound and orbital computed tomography.

The clonotype comes from a woman under 30 with Graves' hyperthyroidism. Sequenced sample: blood. The rearrangement uses TRBV12-3 or TRBV12-4 and TRBJ2-5; 10 nucleotides line up with TRBD1. The CDR3 protein is CASSPKTGGVVTQYF. DNA of the CDR3: TGTGCCAGCAGCCCAAAGACAGGGGGCGTCGTGACCCAGTACTTC.